A single sample is the source of the 15 T cell receptor beta chains below, sequenced in a study of blood T cell repertoires in COVID-19. Using immunoSEQ multiplex PCR, the repertoire was profiled, and TCRdb retains in-frame clones only, with some absent. Counted here are 40,000 or so clones, approximately 91% occurring once; the ten biggest clones make up 15% to 18%. The sample consisted of peripheral blood. Receptors originate from a woman in her thirties in a cohort sampled during active COVID-19.

The chain is built from TRBV5-1 and TRBJ1-5; D is perhaps TRBD1 (6 bases). V dropped 4 bases and J dropped 8 bases, with 19 bases sitting between them. The germline gives CDR1 SGHRS, CDR2 YFSETQ. This CDR3 has 15 amino acids. The CDR3 DNA reads TGCGCCAGCAGCCTATCCGGGACACCGAGCGAGCCCCAGCATTTT. This sequence encodes CASSLSGTPSEPQHF.

The chain has TRBV3-1 (or the pseudogene TRBV3-2) and TRBJ1-1, with no clear D. CDR3 length: 13 amino acids. V was trimmed by 2 bases and J by 9 bases, leaving 13 bases between them. Germline V gene data show CDR1 as LGHDT and CDR2 as YNNKEL (reference sequence). The CDR3 protein is CASSQSAGIKAFF. The DNA for the CDR3 is TGTGCCAGCAGCCAAAGTGCGGGGATAAAAGCTTTCTTT.

The chain is built from TRBV19 and TRBJ2-3; TRBD2 aligns across 14 bases. Germline V gene sequence: CDR1 LNHDA, CDR2 SQIVND (reference sequence). V was pared by 5 bases and J by 4 bases, with 20 bases of the junction left unmatched. The CDR3 contains 21 residues. The CDR3 region has the DNA TGTGCCAGTAGTGCACTAGGCAGAGAAAGACTAGCGGGAGGGTGGGCAGATACGCAGTATTTT. This sequence encodes CASSALGRERLAGGWADTQYF.

In this sample, this clone turned up once. The chain carries TRBV29-1 and TRBJ1-2, with a weak D call TRBD1 (6 bases). CDR3 size: 11 residues. CDR1 SQVTM and CDR2 ANQGSEA come from the germline V gene. Between the trimmed V and J ends, which lost 7 bases and 8 bases, there was a span of 14 bases. The CDR3 DNA reads TGCAGCGCCACAGTCACAGGGGGCTACACCTTC. Its protein is CSATVTGGYTF.

CDR3 bases: TGTGCCAGCAGACCGACTAGCACCTACGAGCAGTACTTC. Protein sequence: CASRPTSTYEQYF. The chain carries TRBV12-3 or TRBV12-4 and TRBJ2-7; the match to TRBD2 covers 7 bases. The CDR3 loop spans 13 amino acids. Losses at the gene ends were 6 bases for V and 2 bases for J; bases not matched to a gene: 4.

The chain links TRBV29-1 to TRBJ2-4; D remains unclear. This CDR3 has 14 residues. Trimming took off 6 bases at V and 1 base at J, with 13 bases between the two ends. The germline V gene encodes CDR1 SQVTM and CDR2 ANQGSEA. CDR3 in amino acids: CSVLGKEAKNIQYF. The CDR3 DNA follows: TGCAGCGTGCTGGGTAAGGAGGCCAAAAACATTCAGTACTTC.

The chain carries TRBV29-1 and TRBJ2-1; D is ambiguous. Between the trimmed V and J ends, which lost 4 bases and 5 bases, there was a span of 6 bases. Germline-derived CDR1 and CDR2 are SQVTM and ANQGSEA. The CDR3 contains 11 residues. The CDR3 nucleotides read TGCAGCGTTGCATCCAACAATGAGCAGTTCTTC. Translating it yields CSVASNNEQFF.

The chain recombines TRBV2 with TRBJ2-1; the match to TRBD2 covers 8 bases. CDR1 SNHLY and CDR2 FYNNEI come from the germline V gene. The length of the CDR3 is 16 residues. V shed 5 bases, J shed 9 bases, and the junction held 15 bases outside the gene matches. The CDR3 region is CASSYDLAGRVIEQFF. The CDR3, as DNA: TGTGCCAGCAGTTACGACTTAGCGGGAAGGGTCATTGAGCAGTTCTTC.

The chain uses TRBV7-6 and TRBJ2-1; no reliable D call. V lost 1 base and J 9 bases, leaving 10 bases between the germline ends. The CDR3 is 13 residues long. Germline V gene sequence: CDR1 SGHVS, CDR2 FNYEAQ. The CDR3 loop reads CASSLVPSGEQFF. Here the CDR3 DNA reads TGTGCCAGCAGCTTAGTTCCTAGTGGTGAGCAGTTCTTC.

CDR3 DNA: TGTGCCAGCAGTTACTCTGAGGACACTGAAGCTTTCTTT. Translating it yields CASSYSEDTEAFF. This chain uses TRBV6-5 with TRBJ1-1; D is undetermined. Germline-derived CDR1 and CDR2 are MNHEY and SVGAGI. The V gene lost 0 bases and the J gene lost 3 bases, with 5 bases spanning the gap. The length of the CDR3 is 13 residues.

The chain links TRBV29-1 to TRBJ1-1, with D perhaps matching TRBD1 (5 bases). The germline CDR1 and CDR2 sequences are SQVTM and ANQGSEA. This CDR3 has 13 amino acids. The ends were cut back, 5 bases at V and 4 bases at J, with 14 bases in the middle. As DNA, the CDR3 is TGCAGCGTTACCCCCCGGAGGGGCACTGAAGCTTTCTTT. Encoded protein: CSVTPRRGTEAFF.

The CDR3 nucleotides are TGTGCCAGCAGCTTAAATCGTCCGGCGGGACAGACTAACTATGGCTACACCTTC. Residues: CASSLNRPAGQTNYGYTF. The chain joins TRBV7-9 to TRBJ1-2; 7 bases match TRBD1. Losses at the gene ends were 2 bases for V and 0 bases for J; bases not matched to a gene: 12. In germline, CDR1 is SEHNR, CDR2 FQNEAQ (reference sequence). The CDR3 has 18 amino acids.

The chain carries TRBV27 and TRBJ2-1; 8 nucleotides agree with TRBD2. The CDR3 covers 14 residues. The germline V gene has CDR1 MNHEY and CDR2 SMNVEV (reference sequence). Trimming took 4 bases from V and 6 from J; bases not matched to a gene: 5. Here the CDR3 DNA reads TGTGCCAGCAGTTGGAGCGGGAGTGGCAATGAGCAGTTCTTC. The encoded protein is CASSWSGSGNEQFF.

The chain recombines TRBV5-1 with TRBJ2-1; D perhaps matches TRBD2 (6 bases). V shed 1 base and J shed 0 bases, with 11 bases lying between them. The CDR3 extends over 16 amino acids. Germline loops: CDR1 SGHRS, CDR2 YFSETQ. This CDR3 is CASSLFAGSSYNEQFF. The CDR3 nucleotides are TGCGCCAGCAGCTTGTTCGCCGGGAGCTCCTACAATGAGCAGTTCTTC.

This clone came up once. The chain recombines TRBV10-3 with TRBJ2-3, with D possibly matching TRBD2 (6 bases). The germline CDR1 and CDR2 sequences are ENHRY and SYGVKD. The V and J ends lost 2 bases and 2 bases respectively, with 20 bases between them. CDR3 length: 18 residues. The CDR3 DNA sequence: TGTGCCATCAGTGAGCCTTTTGGGCTAGCGAAATTCACAGATACGCAGTATTTT. Encoded protein: CAISEPFGLAKFTDTQYF.